A single sample gave rise to the 8 T cell receptor beta chains below, sequenced in a study of OX40 agonist ivuxolimab in advanced cancers. Assay: immunoSEQ multiplex PCR; the TCRdb copy retains only in-frame clones and omits some. The sample has 65,000 to 80,000 clones, 80% to 90% seen once. Sequenced material: CD4+ or CD8+ T cells sorted from blood, taken in a trial of the OX40 agonist ivuxolimab. The source is an adult with an advanced solid tumor such as melanoma, head and neck, liver or kidney cancer.

The rearrangement joins TRBV11-2 to TRBJ2-7; 9 nucleotides match TRBD1. The CDR3 has 13 residues. V was clipped by 4 bases and J by 3 bases; unmatched bases: 1. Germline values: CDR1 SGHAT, CDR2 FQNNGV. In nucleotides, the CDR3 is TGTGCCAGCAGCTGGGACAGGGTCTACGAGCAGTACTTC. Residues: CASSWDRVYEQYF.

The V call is TRBV4-3, the J call TRBJ2-2; 9 bases align to TRBD1. This CDR3 is 14 amino acids long. Trimming cost V 5 bases and J 5 bases; bases outside gene matches: 3. The germline CDR1 and CDR2 sequences are LGHNA and YSLEER. The CDR3 DNA follows: TGCGCCAGCAGCGCGGGACAGGGTACCGGGGAGCTGTTTTTT. It translates to CASSAGQGTGELFF.

The CDR3 DNA is TGTGCCAGCAGCAGGGACCTCCCTAACTATGGCTACACCTTC. It specifies CASSRDLPNYGYTF. V and J are TRBV7-9 and TRBJ1-2; TRBD1 is a possible D gene (5 bases). The CDR3 loop spans 14 amino acids. Germline CDR1 reads SEHNR; CDR2 reads FQNEAQ (reference sequence). V was trimmed by 5 bases and J by 0 bases, leaving 10 bases between them.

With respect to this clone: At one end the junction does not follow the germline gene, possibly because of a read error. The CDR3 region has the DNA TGCGCCAGCAGCCAGCAAACAGGGCCCTACGAGCAGTACTTC. It yields the protein CASSQQTGPYEQYF. The chain is built from TRBV7-3 and TRBJ2-7; D possibly corresponds to TRBD1 (6 bases). This CDR3 region has 14 residues. CDR1 is SGHTA, CDR2 FQGTGA, per germline.

The chain is built from TRBV7-3 and TRBJ1-1, with D unresolved. The CDR3 is 15 residues long. CDR1 SGHTA and CDR2 FQGTGA come from the germline V gene. V lost 0 bases, J lost 2 bases, and 10 bases lay in between. CDR3: CASSLTSQRNTEAFF. DNA for the CDR3: TGTGCCAGCAGCTTAACTAGCCAGAGAAACACTGAAGCTTTCTTT.

The V call is TRBV5-1, the J call TRBJ2-3; TRBD2 aligns across 7 bases. V shed 4 bases, J shed 0 bases, and the junction held 2 bases outside the gene matches. CDR3 length: 14 amino acids. Germline V gene data show CDR1 as SGHRS and CDR2 as YFSETQ. In DNA, the CDR3 is TGCGCCAGCAGCCGGGACTACAGCACAGATACGCAGTATTTT. It encodes CASSRDYSTDTQYF.

This rearrangement joins TRBV7-8 to TRBJ2-7, with 9 positions matching TRBD1. V lost 0 bases, J lost 6 bases, and 6 bases stayed unmatched. The CDR3 spans 15 residues. CDR1 is SGHVS, CDR2 FQNEAQ, per germline. CDR3 sequence: CASSLAGTGTSEQYF. The CDR3, as DNA: TGTGCCAGCAGCTTAGCGGGGACAGGGACGAGCGAGCAGTACTTC.

This clone was picked up one time. The chain is built from TRBV7-2 and TRBJ2-4; weak D call: TRBD2 (6 bases). Germline V gene data show CDR1 as SGHTA and CDR2 as FQGNSA. The ends were cut back, 5 bases at V and 7 bases at J, with 15 bases in the middle. This CDR3 region has 14 residues. The CDR3 bases are TGTGCCAGCAGCCCACAACTAGCAGTGAACATTCAGTACTTC. Translating it yields CASSPQLAVNIQYF.